Sequencing of this TCR beta chain was carried out in a study of blood T cells in healthy people across ages. A second PCR of 7 to 11 cycles used a sample-barcoded 5' primer and a J-beta primer mix. Tags on each cDNA molecule came from a template-switch adaptor with 12 random nucleotides. TCRdb analysed the 5' RACE reads with MiXCR anew, one entry per CDR3 protein. The table shows about 800,000 distinct CDR3 sequences, with 55% to 75% occurring only once. CDR1 is KGHSH, CDR2 LQKENI, per germline. The V gene lost 1 base and the J gene lost 4 bases, with 8 bases spanning the gap. This CDR3 is 14 amino acids long.

The clonotype was recovered from a man aged 25-45 years in good health. The chain uses TRBV18 and TRBJ2-1; D unresolved. Sequencing was done on a sample of blood. The CDR3 DNA is TGTGCCAGCTCACCACTATCCGGGTACAATGAGCAGTTCTTC. Its translation is CASSPLSGYNEQFF.